This TCR beta chain was captured in a study of shared clonotypes between healthy human individuals. Only in-frame clones appear in the TCRdb table, and some are missing; sequencing was by immunoSEQ multiplex PCR. The profile shows approximately 640,000 clones, 90% of them singletons. Germline assignment: CDR1 MNHEY and CDR2 SMNVEV (reference sequence). V was pared by 8 bases and J by 3 bases, with 13 bases of the junction left unmatched. CDR3 size: 15 residues. This sequence joins TRBV27 and TRBJ2-7, with 7 bases matching TRBD1. This clonotype was obtained from a young man in good health. Some clones in this sample may be carry-over from other donors' samples. The sequenced material came from memory CD8+ T cells from PBMCs. As for subset: CD45RO+ cells pooled with CCR7-negative TemRA cells. DNA for the CDR3: TGTGCCAGCGCCCCACAGGGGTATCTCTACTACGAGCAGTACTTC. Amino acid sequence: CASAPQGYLYYEQYF.